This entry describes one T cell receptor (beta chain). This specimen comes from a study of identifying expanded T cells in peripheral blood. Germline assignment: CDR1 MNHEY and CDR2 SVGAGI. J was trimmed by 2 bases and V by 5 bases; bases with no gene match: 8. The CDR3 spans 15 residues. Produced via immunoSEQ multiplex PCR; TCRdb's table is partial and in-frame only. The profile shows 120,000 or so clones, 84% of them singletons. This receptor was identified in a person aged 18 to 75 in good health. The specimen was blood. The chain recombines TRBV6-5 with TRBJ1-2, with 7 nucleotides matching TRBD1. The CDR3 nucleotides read TGTGCCAGCAGTAAACCAGGGGGGACAAACTATGGCTACACCTTC. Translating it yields CASSKPGGTNYGYTF.